This entry lists 26 T cell receptor beta chains sequenced from one sample in a study of human T cells and chemical hapten exposure. TCRdb re-called the RACE reads through MiXCR, storing one row per CDR3 protein. The repertoire includes over 300,000 distinct CDR3 sequences, approximately 5.1% of them detected once, and 2% to 3% sits in the top ten. Sample time point: pre-sensitization, week 0. Indicated treatment: therapeutic diphenylcyclopropenone sensitization with weekly scalp DPC. The specimen was whole blood, collected in connection with sensitization to the hapten diphenylcyclopropenone (DPC). Every receptor here comes from a woman in her 50s with alopecia areata. Some clones in this sample may be carry-over from other donors' samples.

V gene TRBV10-3 combines with J gene TRBJ1-5; D unresolved. Between the trimmed V and J ends, which lost 4 bases and 11 bases, there was a span of 18 bases. CDR3 length: 14 residues. The V gene's germline CDR1 is ENHRY and CDR2 SYGVKD. The CDR3 DNA reads TGTGCCATCAGTGCGGAGGTTGGCTTTTCAGCCCAGCATTTT. Translation: CAISAEVGFSAQHF.

The rearrangement uses TRBV12-3 or TRBV12-4 and TRBJ2-5; TRBD2 is a possible D gene (5 bases). CDR3 size: 13 residues. Deletions cut 6 bases from V and 5 bases from J, with 13 bases between. The DNA of the CDR3 is TGTGCCAGCAGCCGCGTCAGGAGGGAGACCCAGTACTTC. It translates to CASSRVRRETQYF.

The rearrangement links TRBV7-9 to TRBJ1-1; the D gene is possibly TRBD1 (5 bases). CDR1 and CDR2 from the germline V gene are SEHNR and FQNEAQ (reference sequence). The CDR3 length is 16 residues. V was pared by 1 base and J by 4 bases, with 16 bases between. Here the CDR3 reads CASSLGRQLFGTEAFF. The DNA of the CDR3 is TGTGCCAGCAGCTTAGGGAGACAGTTGTTTGGCACTGAAGCTTTCTTT.

This clonotype came up many times. The chain couples TRBV20-1 to TRBJ2-3; 7 positions match TRBD2. Germline V gene sequence: CDR1 DFQATT, CDR2 SNEGSKA (reference sequence). Germline trimming cut 0 bases from V and 10 bases from J; bases unmatched to any gene: 13. The CDR3 contains 15 residues. This CDR3 reads CSARDPGSGKEAQYF. The CDR3 nucleotides are TGCAGTGCTAGAGACCCCGGGAGCGGGAAGGAGGCGCAGTATTTT.

The J gene is TRBJ2-1, the V gene TRBV5-1; 7 bases map to TRBD1. Germline V gene data show CDR1 as SGHRS and CDR2 as YFSETQ. V lost 3 bases and J lost 1; bases outside the gene matches: 7. The CDR3 totals 16 residues. Here the CDR3 reads CASSSGQQGSYNEQFF. The CDR3 nucleotides read TGCGCCAGCAGCTCCGGCCAACAGGGGTCCTACAATGAGCAGTTCTTC.

The V and J genes are TRBV5-1 and TRBJ2-3; D may be TRBD1 (5 bases). V was cut by 0 bases and J by 4 bases, with 12 bases left in between. CDR1 and CDR2 (germline): SGHRS, YFSETQ. This CDR3 spans 15 amino acids. The CDR3 sequence is CASSLEGAPPDTQYF. Written as DNA, the CDR3 is TGCGCCAGCAGCTTGGAAGGGGCGCCCCCAGATACGCAGTATTTT.

Comments on this clonotype: This clone may be a read error of a much larger clone one base away. The chain carries TRBV12-3 or TRBV12-4 and TRBJ2-1; 7 positions match TRBD2. The CDR3 has 12 residues. V lost 7 bases, J lost 10 bases, and 7 bases stayed unmatched. The CDR3 loop reads CASNPRGEEQFF. The CDR3 DNA follows: TGTGCCAGCAATCCTCGGGGGGAAGAGCAGTTCTTC.

This clonotype was counted at least ten times. The chain has TRBV19 and TRBJ2-1, with D hard to call. The V end was cut by 1 base, the J end by 10 bases, with 11 bases between. Germline assignment: CDR1 LNHDA and CDR2 SQIVND (reference sequence). This CDR3 comprises 13 residues. The CDR3 nucleotides read TGTGCCAGTAGTATAGGTATAGCCTGGGAGCAGTTCTTC. It yields the protein CASSIGIAWEQFF. Supplemented by reference TRBV19 and TRBJ2-1, the full variable domain reads DGGITQSPKYLFRKEGQNVTLSCEQNLNHDAMYWYRQDPGQGLRLIYYSQIVNDFQKGDIAEGYSVSREKKESFPLTVTSAQKNPTAFYLCASSIGIAWEQFFGPGTRLTVL.

This clonotype was counted a few times. J is TRBJ1-4 and V is TRBV6-1; TRBD1 might be the D (6 bases). This CDR3 spans 16 amino acids. The germline V gene has CDR1 MNHNS and CDR2 SASEGT. Deletions cut 1 base from V and 7 bases from J, with 16 bases between. Here the CDR3 DNA reads TGTGCCAGCAGTGAAGGAGGGGGGCGCTACGGTGAAAAACTGTTTTTT. This translates into CASSEGGGRYGEKLFF.

The chain couples TRBV13 to TRBJ2-6, with a possible D match to TRBD2 (5 bases). Per the germline V gene, CDR1 is PRHDT and CDR2 is FYEKMQ (reference sequence). V dropped 5 bases and J dropped 4 bases, with 18 bases sitting between them. The CDR3 loop spans 17 amino acids. The CDR3 sequence: CASSLGVAIGGANVLTF. The DNA of the CDR3 is TGTGCCAGCAGCCTGGGAGTAGCGATAGGAGGGGCCAACGTCCTGACTTTC.

The table lists this clonotype with many counts. The chain employs TRBV20-1 and TRBJ2-6; D remains ambiguous. Germline CDR1 reads DFQATT; CDR2 reads SNEGSKA (reference sequence). Between the trimmed V and J ends, which lost 1 base and 10 bases, there was a span of 8 bases. The CDR3 runs 12 residues. The CDR3 reads CSARAGVNVLTF. The CDR3 bases are TGCAGTGCTAGAGCAGGTGTGAACGTCCTGACTTTC.

The rearrangement links TRBV18 to TRBJ2-3; 12 bases are shared with TRBD2. Per germline, CDR1 KGHSH and CDR2 LQKENI. This CDR3 is 17 amino acids long. Trimming took 1 base from V and 1 from J; bases not matched to a gene: 3. CDR3 in amino acids: CASSPLLAGGGTDTQYF. DNA of the CDR3: TGTGCCAGCTCACCACTACTAGCGGGAGGAGGCACAGATACGCAGTATTTT.

The table lists this clonotype with a few counts. The genes are TRBV12-3 or TRBV12-4 and TRBJ2-7; 9 bases are a match to TRBD2. The CDR3 sequence is 14 residues long. Losses at the gene ends were 7 bases for V and 5 bases for J; bases not matched to a gene: 9. CDR3 DNA: TGTGCCAGCACGCGGGGCGGGGGGGCCGACGAGCAGTACTTC. As protein: CASTRGGGADEQYF.

This clonotype was seen at least ten times. The rearrangement joins TRBV4-1 to TRBJ2-1; TRBD2 matches at 11 bases. With 0 bases clipped from V and 0 bases from J, the junction kept 10 bases outside the gene matches. Germline V CDR1 and CDR2: MGHRA, YSYEKL. The CDR3 sequence is 20 residues long. CDR3 sequence (DNA): TGCGCCAGCAGCCAAGAAAGTAGGCTAGCGGGGGGTCCCTCCTACAATGAGCAGTTCTTC. Its protein product is CASSQESRLAGGPSYNEQFF.

This clonotype was seen ten or more times. The chain has TRBV28 and TRBJ1-6; no definite D call. There are 14 residues in the CDR3. Trimming shortened V by 2 bases and J by 3 bases, and 5 bases separated the two germline ends. Germline V gene data show CDR1 as MDHEN and CDR2 as SYDVKM. This chain's CDR3 is CASSLQVYNSPLHF. The CDR3 nucleotides read TGTGCCAGCAGTTTACAGGTCTATAATTCACCCCTCCACTTT.

The V call is TRBV18, the J call TRBJ2-7, with 10 bases that match TRBD1. Germline CDR1 reads KGHSH; CDR2 reads LQKENI. J gave up 5 bases and V 3 bases, and 7 bases lay outside the gene matches. This CDR3 has 15 amino acids. The CDR3 sequence is CASSPGTGVVDEQYF. The CDR3 nucleotides read TGTGCCAGCTCACCTGGGACAGGGGTGGTCGACGAGCAGTACTTC. The variable domain in full, with the rest retrieved from reference TRBV18 and TRBJ2-7, is NAGVMQNPRHLVRRRGQEARLRCSPMKGHSHVYWYRQLPEEGLKFMVYLQKENIIDESGMPKERFSAEFPKEGPSILRIQQVVRGDSAAYFCASSPGTGVVDEQYFGPGTRLTVT.

There are a few counts of this clonotype. The chain recombines TRBV20-1 with TRBJ2-2; weak D call: TRBD2 (6 bases). Germline CDR1 reads DFQATT; CDR2 reads SNEGSKA (reference sequence). This CDR3 has 15 amino acids. V lost 6 bases to trimming and J lost 5 bases, with 19 bases between them. The CDR3 DNA is TGCAGTGCCCGCCTTGGGGGAGGAGGGACCGGGGAGCTGTTTTTT. Translation: CSARLGGGGTGELFF.

This clonotype was detected many times. CDR3 in amino acids: CASSLVQGGNEQFF. The CDR3, as DNA: TGCGCCAGCAGCTTAGTCCAGGGCGGGAATGAGCAGTTCTTC. The J gene is TRBJ2-1, the V gene TRBV5-1; D possibly matches TRBD1 or TRBD2 (5 bases each). The CDR3 has 14 residues. Germline lookup yields CDR1 SGHRS and CDR2 YFSETQ. Trimming took 2 bases from V and 7 from J, leaving 13 bases between them.

This clonotype was found many times. The rearrangement links TRBV25-1 to TRBJ2-1; no reliable D call. Trimming removed 6 bases from V and 4 bases from J, with 7 bases in between. Germline V lookup: CDR1 MGHDK, CDR2 SYGVNS. The CDR3 spans 12 residues. CDR3 sequence (DNA): TGTGCCAGCAGGATGGGTTACAATGAGCAGTTCTTC. This sequence encodes CASRMGYNEQFF.

This clonotype was observed a handful of times. J is TRBJ1-4 and V is TRBV4-2; D ambiguous. The CDR3 length is 15 residues. CDR1 and CDR2 (germline): LGHNA, YNFKEQ. Deletions cut 1 base from V and 0 bases from J, with 6 bases between. As DNA, the CDR3 is TGTGCCAGCAGCCAAGTGGAAGCAACTAATGAAAAACTGTTTTTT. Residues: CASSQVEATNEKLFF.

CDR3 sequence reads: CASSFSGTGQPQHF. As DNA, the CDR3 is TGTGCCAGCAGTTTCTCAGGGACGGGGCAGCCCCAGCATTTT. The chain combines TRBV6-5 with TRBJ1-5, with D possibly matching TRBD1 (5 bases). The CDR3 length is 14 residues. V was pared by 4 bases and J by 7 bases, with 14 bases between. Germline assignment: CDR1 MNHEY and CDR2 SVGAGI.

This clonotype occurred many times. The rearrangement uses TRBV20-1 and TRBJ2-7; D perhaps matches TRBD1 (6 bases). CDR1 DFQATT and CDR2 SNEGSKA come from the germline V gene (reference sequence). Trimming cost V 5 bases and J 0 bases, with 11 bases left between them. The CDR3 loop spans 13 amino acids. CDR3 bases: TGCAGTGCTGAGGACAGATACTCCTACGAGCAGTACTTC. As protein: CSAEDRYSYEQYF.

This clonotype showed up many times. This sequence joins TRBV27 and TRBJ2-7; 9 bases agree with TRBD2. J was trimmed by 1 base and V by 3 bases; bases with no gene match: 4. From germline, CDR1 is MNHEY and CDR2 SMNVEV (reference sequence). CDR3 length: 15 residues. The CDR3 is CASSFSAGGSYEQYF. The CDR3 DNA is TGTGCCAGCAGTTTCTCAGCGGGGGGTTCCTACGAGCAGTACTTC.

This clonotype was counted many times. V gene TRBV12-3 or TRBV12-4 combines with J gene TRBJ1-2; D not resolved. The CDR3 covers 13 residues. Trimming removed 0 bases at V and 8 bases at J, with 10 bases between. This CDR3 reads CASSLAGEGGYTF. In DNA form, the CDR3 reads TGTGCCAGCAGTTTAGCCGGAGAGGGCGGCTACACCTTC.

This clonotype was counted many times. J is TRBJ2-3 and V is TRBV5-1; TRBD2 agrees at 8 bases. J gave up 4 bases and V 2 bases, and 6 bases lay outside the gene matches. Germline V gene data show CDR1 as SGHRS and CDR2 as YFSETQ. The CDR3 is 15 residues long. DNA for the CDR3: TGCGCCAGCAGCTTCACTAGCGGTAGCGCAGATACGCAGTATTTT. This translates into CASSFTSGSADTQYF.

This clonotype has at least ten counts. The chain joins TRBV10-2 to TRBJ2-3; TRBD2 matches at 12 bases. There are 16 residues in the CDR3. The germline gives CDR1 WSHSY, CDR2 SAAADI. The V segment lost 2 bases and the J segment 6 bases; nucleotides outside the gene matches: 6. The CDR3 region has the DNA TGCGCCAGCAGTGAGCCACTAGCGGGAGGTTCCGATACGCAGTATTTT. This codes for CASSEPLAGGSDTQYF.